This T cell receptor (beta chain) was retrieved from a study of T cells after yellow fever vaccination. This clonotype has at least ten counts. The TCR cDNA carried a universal primer site and UMIs from 5'RACE template switching. Each CDR3 protein gets one entry after TCRdb re-called the 5' RACE reads with MiXCR. Altogether approximately 13,000 distinct CDR3 sequences are present, 4.5% to 6% being singletons, with the ten largest covering around half. Trimming removed 1 base from V and 0 bases from J, with 9 bases in between. The CDR3 loop spans 15 amino acids. Germline V CDR1 and CDR2: SGHRS, YFSETQ. Study findings and constraints: The authors detected almost none of the vaccine-responding clonotypes in sorted memory subsets on day 0. Compared with primary, the secondary response was weaker and peaked at day 5, not 15. Reappearing after the booster were most of the clones from primary vaccination (less than 98% CD4, 88% CD8).

V usage is TRBV5-1 and J usage is TRBJ2-3; D gene uncertain. The receptor comes from a man between 25 and 39 years old who received the YFV17D yellow fever vaccine. The material was PBMCs, either bulk or a sorted T-cell subset (CD4+, CD8+, memory, or dextramer-sorted; not recorded which), obtained 45 days after the yellow fever booster vaccination. CDR3 residues: CASSLSDPSTDTQYF. CDR3 nucleotide sequence: TGCGCCAGCAGCTTGTCCGATCCTAGCACAGATACGCAGTATTTT.